The next 19 T cell receptor beta chains were all read from a single sample in a study of cytomegalovirus exposure and HLA in healthy donors. The assay was immunoSEQ multiplex PCR, and TCRdb's table has in-frame clones only and misses some. The sample lists about 120,000 clones; 89% were seen once. The sequenced material came from PBMCs. These receptors were obtained from a woman younger than 30 in good health and CMV-seronegative.

The chain carries TRBV5-1 and TRBJ1-4; D is unclear. V was shortened by 2 bases and J by 8 bases, with 19 bases between the two germline ends. Germline CDR1 reads SGHRS; CDR2 reads YFSETQ. This CDR3 has 16 residues. This CDR3 reads CASSFLSGLLGEKLFF. Here the CDR3 DNA reads TGCGCCAGCAGCTTTCTATCAGGCCTTCTCGGAGAAAAACTGTTTTTT.

Points on this clone: The junction shows a germline mismatch at one end, possibly a read error. The chain recombines TRBV2 with TRBJ2-1, with D possibly TRBD1 on 5 matching bases. The CDR3 is 14 amino acids. Looked up from germline, CDR1 is SNHLY and CDR2 is FYNNEI. DNA of the CDR3: TGTGCCGGCAAAAAGGGGAATGGGGTCAATCAGCAGTTCTTC. Amino acid sequence: CAGKKGNGVNQQFF.

The V and J genes are TRBV27 and TRBJ1-1; a weak D match, TRBD1 (5 bases). Trimming removed 6 bases from V and 6 bases from J, with 20 bases in between. Germline CDR1 reads MNHEY; CDR2 reads SMNVEV (reference sequence). CDR3 length: 15 residues. This CDR3 reads CASSPDTFGLAEAFF. CDR3 in DNA: TGTGCCAGCAGCCCGGACACGTTTGGGTTGGCTGAAGCTTTCTTT.

The chain links TRBV10-3 to TRBJ2-7; 8 nucleotides match TRBD1. The CDR3 loop spans 11 amino acids. Germline-derived CDR1 and CDR2 are ENHRY and SYGVKD. Trimming removed 10 bases from V and 3 bases from J; junction bases left unmatched: 2. The CDR3 coding sequence is TGTGCCACGGGACAGGACTACGAGCAGTACTTC. This encodes CATGQDYEQYF.

This clone was seen just once. J is TRBJ2-7 and V is TRBV12-5, with D unclear. Trimming removed 1 base from V and 4 bases from J, with 8 bases in between. Germline loops: CDR1 LGHNT, CDR2 FRNRAP. The CDR3 totals 13 residues. CDR3 nucleotide sequence: TGTGCTAGTGGTTTGGACCTAAATTACGAGCAGTACTTC. Translation: CASGLDLNYEQYF.

This clone was detected only once. This chain connects TRBV19 to TRBJ1-2; 9 bases map to TRBD1. Germline V CDR1 and CDR2: LNHDA, SQIVND (reference sequence). The CDR3 is 14 amino acids. The V segment lost 5 bases and the J segment 5 bases; nucleotides outside the gene matches: 6. CDR3 sequence (DNA): TGTGCCAGTAGTTTGGGACAGGGAAGTTATGGCTACACCTTC. It is translated as CASSLGQGSYGYTF.

The CDR3 is CASSTGNSNQPQHF. The CDR3 bases are TGTGCCAGCAGTACAGGGAATAGCAATCAGCCCCAGCATTTT. This chain joins TRBV2 and TRBJ1-5; a weak D match, TRBD1 (6 bases). This CDR3 has 14 residues. From germline, CDR1 is SNHLY and CDR2 FYNNEI. V gave up 5 bases and J gave up 0 bases, with 8 bases separating them.

This clone appeared a few times. The chain employs TRBV18 and TRBJ1-5; D gene uncertain. The CDR3 sequence is 14 residues long. With 3 bases removed from V and 7 bases from J, the gap between germline ends came to 13 bases. CDR1 KGHSH and CDR2 LQKENI come from the germline V gene. CDR3 nucleotides: TGTGCCAGCTCACCCACGACGGGGTGGCAGCCCCAGCATTTT. It encodes CASSPTTGWQPQHF.

The chain uses TRBV7-8 and TRBJ1-4; D may be TRBD1 (6 bases). V was shortened by 4 bases and J by 4 bases, with 16 bases between the two germline ends. The germline CDR1 and CDR2 sequences are SGHVS and FQNEAQ. This CDR3 comprises 16 residues. The CDR3 DNA is TGTGCCAGCAGCTCCCAAACCGGGACACTTAATGAAAAACTGTTTTTT. This gives the protein CASSSQTGTLNEKLFF.

The genes are TRBV7-9 and TRBJ2-7; the match to TRBD2 covers 7 bases. The CDR3 runs 14 residues. Losses at the gene ends were 4 bases for V and 4 bases for J; bases not matched to a gene: 7. From germline, CDR1 is SEHNR and CDR2 FQNEAQ (reference sequence). The CDR3: CASSSGLVGYEQYF. The CDR3 region has the DNA TGTGCCAGCAGCTCCGGACTAGTGGGATACGAGCAGTACTTC.

This chain uses TRBV11-2 with TRBJ1-1, with D uncertain. Germline V gene lookup returns CDR1 SGHAT and CDR2 FQNNGV. The CDR3 has 13 amino acids. The V gene lost 1 base and the J gene lost 5 bases, with 8 bases spanning the gap. The CDR3 is CASSLGEWTEAFF. CDR3 coding DNA: TGTGCCAGCAGCTTAGGAGAGTGGACTGAAGCTTTCTTT.

The chain carries TRBV14 and TRBJ2-5, with 10 bases aligning to TRBD2. The CDR3 spans 16 residues. From germline, CDR1 is SGHDN and CDR2 FVKESK. V lost 2 bases and J lost 0; bases outside the gene matches: 3. This CDR3 reads CASSQPLAGDQETQYF. The CDR3 DNA is TGTGCCAGCAGCCAACCCCTAGCGGGAGACCAAGAGACCCAGTACTTC. Complete variable domain (other parts from reference TRBV14 and TRBJ2-5): EAGVTQFPSHSVIEKGQTVTLRCDPISGHDNLYWYRRVMGKEIKFLLHFVKESKQDESGMPNNRFLAERTGGTYSTLKVQPAELEDSGVYFCASSQPLAGDQETQYFGPGTRLLVL.

The chain carries TRBV11-2 and TRBJ1-1; D may be TRBD1 (6 bases). CDR1 is SGHAT and CDR2 is FQNNGV in the germline V gene. V shed 3 bases and J shed 0 bases, with 11 bases lying between them. This CDR3 has 15 residues. The CDR3 sequence: CASSFLGAMNTEAFF. CDR3 DNA: TGTGCCAGCAGCTTCCTGGGGGCCATGAACACTGAAGCTTTCTTT.

This chain joins TRBV21-1 and TRBJ2-2; TRBD2 is the table's D call, not checked against the DNA. TRBV21-1 is a recognized pseudogene. The CDR3 is 23 amino acids. This chain's CDR3 is CASSKATRDLAGIDKRGHGELFF. CDR3 DNA: TGTGCCAGCAGCAAAGCGACCCGGGATCTAGCGGGGATAGACAAGAGAGGACACGGGGAGCTGTTTTTT.

The CDR3 nucleotides are TGTGCCAGCAGCTTGAATGGTGATAGCGCAAGCAGCACAGATACGCAGTATTTT. It is translated as CASSLNGDSASSTDTQYF. The chain recombines TRBV5-6 with TRBJ2-3; TRBD2 might be the D (5 bases). Between the trimmed V and J ends, which lost 1 base and 0 bases, there was a span of 18 bases. CDR1 and CDR2 from the germline V gene are SGHDT and YYEEEE. This CDR3 spans 18 amino acids.

The rearrangement joins TRBV5-4 to TRBJ2-5; 8 bases match TRBD2. The CDR3 totals 17 residues. CDR1 is SGHNT, CDR2 YYREEE, per germline (reference sequence). V shed 4 bases and J 3 bases; nucleotides not matched to a gene: 14. CDR3 loop: CASSLGSGGPRKETQYF. The CDR3 region has the DNA TGTGCCAGCAGCCTGGGTTCGGGAGGGCCTCGGAAAGAGACCCAGTACTTC.

This rearrangement joins TRBV11-2 to TRBJ1-1, with 9 bases matching TRBD1. Losses at the gene ends were 1 base for V and 6 bases for J; bases not matched to a gene: 9. CDR1 is SGHAT and CDR2 is FQNNGV in the germline V gene. This CDR3 is 16 amino acids long. CDR3 sequence: CASSLVGQGRPAEAFF. CDR3 bases: TGTGCCAGCAGCTTAGTCGGACAGGGGCGTCCTGCTGAAGCTTTCTTT. The whole variable domain, filled in from reference TRBV11-2 and TRBJ1-1, reads EAGVAQSPRYKIIEKRQSVAFWCNPISGHATLYWYQQILGQGPKLLIQFQNNGVVDDSQLPKDRFSAERLKGVDSTLKIQPAKLEDSAVYLCASSLVGQGRPAEAFFGQGTRLTVV.

This chain uses TRBV11-3 with TRBJ2-7, with a weak D call TRBD2 (5 bases). CDR1 is SGHNT, CDR2 YENEEA, per germline. Trimming took 5 bases from V and 6 from J, leaving 17 bases between them. The CDR3 covers 14 residues. The CDR3 DNA reads TGTGCCAGCAGCCACGACCGGATCCGGGGCGAGCAGTACTTC. This translates into CASSHDRIRGEQYF.

The CDR3 here is CASSEPRTGQETQYF. The DNA of the CDR3 is TGTGCCAGCAGTGAACCAAGGACAGGGCAAGAGACCCAGTACTTC. The chain links TRBV6-1 to TRBJ2-5, with 8 bases aligning to TRBD1. V shed 2 bases, J shed 2 bases, and the junction held 4 bases outside the gene matches. CDR3 length: 15 amino acids. CDR1 is MNHNS and CDR2 is SASEGT in the germline V gene.